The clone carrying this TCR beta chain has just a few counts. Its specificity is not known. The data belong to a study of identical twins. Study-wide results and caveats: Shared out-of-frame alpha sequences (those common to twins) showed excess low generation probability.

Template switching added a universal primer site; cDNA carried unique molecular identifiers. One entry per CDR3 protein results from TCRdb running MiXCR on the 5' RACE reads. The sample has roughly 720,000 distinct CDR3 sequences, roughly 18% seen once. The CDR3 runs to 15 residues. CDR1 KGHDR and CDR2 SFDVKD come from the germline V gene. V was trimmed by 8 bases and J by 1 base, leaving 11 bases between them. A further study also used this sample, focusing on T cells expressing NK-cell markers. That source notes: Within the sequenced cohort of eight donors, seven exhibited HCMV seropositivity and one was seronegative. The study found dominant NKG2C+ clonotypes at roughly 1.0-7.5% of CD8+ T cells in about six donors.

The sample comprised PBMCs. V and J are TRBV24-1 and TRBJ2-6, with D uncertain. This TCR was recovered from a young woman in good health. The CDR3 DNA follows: TGTGCCACCACCCAACCTCAGTCTGGGGCCAACGTCCTGACTTTC. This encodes CATTQPQSGANVLTF.